Listed below are T cell receptor beta chains from one sample, sequenced in a study of blood T cell repertoires in COVID-19. The repertoire was sequenced with immunoSEQ multiplex PCR; TCRdb's copy has only in-frame clones and lacks some. This table holds 150,000 or so clones, 86% found once. The specimen sequenced was peripheral blood. The origin of the receptors is a woman aged 55-70 years with acute or convalescent COVID-19. Each CDR3 is given with its conserved first and last residue. D genes are given only for firm matches. For some rows the clone size is stated as once, few or many, or as a class when expanded; others skip it.

size	V	J	D	DNA	CDR3
NA	TRBV5-8	TRBJ2-5	NA	TGTGCCAGCGTCCACCGGGGTGAGACCCAGTACTTC	CASVHRGETQYF
NA	TRBV3-1/TRBV3-2	TRBJ1-2	TRBD1	TGTGCCAGCAGCCGCTTGGGACAGGGGAACTATGGCTACACCTTC	CASSRLGQGNYGYTF
NA	TRBV7-2	TRBJ1-3	TRBD1	TGTGCCAGCAGCTTAAACAGGGGGGCTGGAAACACCATATATTTT	CASSLNRGAGNTIYF
NA	TRBV5-1	TRBJ1-3	NA	TGCGCCAGCAGCCGTGGGGGCGAGGCTACTGGAAACACCATATATTTT	CASSRGGEATGNTIYF
NA	TRBV5-4	TRBJ2-7	NA	TGTGCCAGCAGCCGTCCCGGGACATATACCAGCGAGCAGTACTTC	CASSRPGTYTSEQYF
NA	TRBV11-3	TRBJ2-5	NA	TGTGCCAGCAGCCATTGGACAGATGACGGCCAAGAGACCCAGTACTTC	CASSHWTDDGQETQYF
NA	TRBV6-2/TRBV6-3	TRBJ1-6	NA	TGTGCCAGCAGTGATAGGCGGTCACCCCTCCACTTT	CASSDRRSPLHF
NA	TRBV7-2	TRBJ2-3	TRBD2	TGTGCCAGCAGCTTACGAATACTAGCGGGGGGATACACAGATACGCAGTATTTT	CASSLRILAGGYTDTQYF
NA	TRBV6-5	TRBJ1-4	NA	TGTGCCAGCAGCCGGGGTGGTGAAAAACTGTTTTTT	CASSRGGEKLFF
once	TRBV4-1	TRBJ1-5	NA	TGCGCCAGCAGCCAAGACTACTATCAGCCCCAGCATTTT	CASSQDYYQPQHF
NA	TRBV18	TRBJ2-3	NA	TGTGCCAGCTCCTCCCAGGAGGGCGGTGGCACAGATACGCAGTATTTT	CASSSQEGGGTDTQYF
NA	TRBV5-1	TRBJ2-3	NA	TGCGCCAGCAGCTTGGTACTCGCGGGGAGCACAGATACGCAGTATTTT	CASSLVLAGSTDTQYF
NA	TRBV9	TRBJ2-1	NA	TGTGCCAGCAGCCAGACTGGATACAATGAGCAGTTCTTC	CASSQTGYNEQFF
NA	TRBV7-2	TRBJ1-5	NA	TGTGCCAGCAGCGTACAGAGAGGGCAGCCCCAGCATTTT	CASSVQRGQPQHF
NA	TRBV12-5	TRBJ1-5	TRBD1	TGTGCTAGTGGTTTGGAACAGGGGAATCAGCCCCAGCATTTT	CASGLEQGNQPQHF
NA	TRBV5-4	TRBJ2-4	TRBD1	TGTGCCAGCAGCTTGTCGGAGGACAGGGGGCGGAATTGGTTCAAAAACATTCAGTACTTC	CASSLSEDRGRNWFKNIQYF
NA	TRBV29-1	TRBJ2-7	TRBD2	TGCAGCGTTAAGGCGGGGGGGCCCCCCGAGCAGTACTTC	CSVKAGGPPEQYF
NA	TRBV20-1	TRBJ2-5	NA	TGCAGTGCTAGAGTCGCGCAGACCCAGTACTTC	CSARVAQTQYF
few	TRBV25-1	TRBJ1-1	NA	TGTGCCAGCATGGGACAACTGAACACTGAAGCTTTCTTT	CASMGQLNTEAFF
NA	TRBV27	TRBJ1-1	NA	TGTGCCAGCAGTCACACGAACACTGAAGCTTTCTTT	CASSHTNTEAFF
NA	TRBV19	TRBJ1-5	TRBD1	TGTGCCAGTAGAGAACTGGTTCCCCGGGACAGGGGTGCTCAGCCCCAGCATTTT	CASRELVPRDRGAQPQHF
NA	TRBV10-3	TRBJ1-1	NA	TGTGCCATCAGTAGCGGGCCCGACAACACTGAAGCTTTCTTT	CAISSGPDNTEAFF
NA	TRBV5-1	TRBJ2-5	TRBD1	TGCGCCAGCAGCTTAACGCAGGGGGCGAGAGAGACCCAGTACTTC	CASSLTQGARETQYF
NA	TRBV7-9	TRBJ2-5	NA	TGTGCCAGCAGCTTTTCAGGGGGGGAGACCCAGTACTTC	CASSFSGGETQYF
NA	TRBV14	TRBJ2-3	NA	TGTGCCAGCAGCCAAGACTCAATAAGAGCAGATACGCAGTATTTT	CASSQDSIRADTQYF
NA	TRBV7-6	TRBJ2-2	TRBD1	TGTGCCAGCTCCCGGGACAGGGGAGCCGGGGAGCTGTTTTTT	CASSRDRGAGELFF
NA	TRBV7-9	TRBJ2-3	TRBD2	TGTGCCAGCAGCTTAGAGGGGACTAGCGGGGATACGCAGTATTTT	CASSLEGTSGDTQYF
NA	TRBV20-1	TRBJ1-5	TRBD1	TGCAGTGCTAGTGGACAGGGTAGCAATCAGCCCCAGCATTTT	CSASGQGSNQPQHF
NA	TRBV18	TRBJ2-1	TRBD2	TGTGCCAGCTCACTCCGGGCTAGCGGGGGGCCTAATGAGCAGTTCTTC	CASSLRASGGPNEQFF
NA	TRBV6-2/TRBV6-3	TRBJ2-3	TRBD2	TGTGCCAGCAGTAGAGCGGGGGCCACAGATACGCAGTATTTT	CASSRAGATDTQYF
NA	TRBV2	TRBJ2-3	NA	TGTGCCAGCGGGGGAGGTCGGGGACCAGATACGCAGTATTTT	CASGGGRGPDTQYF
NA	TRBV5-1	TRBJ2-3	TRBD2	TGCGCCAGCAGCCCCTTAACTAGCGGGGCTAGCACAGATACGCAGTATTTT	CASSPLTSGASTDTQYF
NA	TRBV4-2	TRBJ2-7	TRBD1	TGTGCCAGCAGCCAGGCCGGGACAGGGGGCTCCTACGAGCAGTACTTC	CASSQAGTGGSYEQYF
NA	TRBV5-8	TRBJ1-5	NA	TGTGCCAGCAGCTTGTCGTGGAGGCATCAGCCCCAGCATTTT	CASSLSWRHQPQHF
NA	TRBV14	TRBJ2-1	TRBD1	TGTGCCAGCAGCCATATCCGGGACAGGGATCATTTTACAATTTACAATGAGCAGTTCTTC	CASSHIRDRDHFTIYNEQFF
NA	TRBV6-1	TRBJ1-2	TRBD1	TGTGCCAGCAGTGACAACAGGGGGCTAGGCTACACCTTC	CASSDNRGLGYTF
NA	TRBV6-2/TRBV6-3	TRBJ2-2	NA	TGTGCCAGCAGTTACTTCGGCCAGGCGAACACCGGGGAGCTGTTTTTT	CASSYFGQANTGELFF
NA	TRBV24-1	TRBJ2-3	NA	TGTGCCACCAGTGACAACAGTATTACTAGCACAGATACGCAGTATTTT	CATSDNSITSTDTQYF
NA	TRBV19	TRBJ2-1	TRBD2	TGTGCCAGTAGCAGGCGGGGGACCCTATACAATGAGCAGTTCTTC	CASSRRGTLYNEQFF
many	TRBV6-2/TRBV6-3	TRBJ1-6	NA	TGTGCCAGCAGCCGGACATTCCTAGGGGGAAATTCACCCCTCCACTTT	CASSRTFLGGNSPLHF
NA	TRBV6-5	TRBJ1-6	NA	TGTGCCAGCAGTCTACACTCCCCAGGTTCACCCCTCCACTTT	CASSLHSPGSPLHF
NA	TRBV11-2	TRBJ2-3	TRBD2	TGTGCCAGCAGCTTAGAAGCGGGATTCACAGATACGCAGTATTTT	CASSLEAGFTDTQYF
NA	TRBV9	TRBJ2-5	NA	TGTGCCAGCAGCGTAGGACGGGAGTGGGGCGTACAAGAGACCCAGTACTTC	CASSVGREWGVQETQYF
few	TRBV19	TRBJ1-2	TRBD1	TGTGCCAGTAGTACCCCCACACAGGGGGGGGGCTACACCTTC	CASSTPTQGGGYTF
NA	TRBV28	TRBJ1-2	TRBD1	TGTGCCAGCAGTCCAACGGGGACAGGGCGCTATGGCTACACCTTC	CASSPTGTGRYGYTF
NA	TRBV30	TRBJ2-3	TRBD1	TGTGCCTGGGGACAGGGCACTAGCACAGATACGCAGTATTTT	CAWGQGTSTDTQYF
NA	TRBV11-2	TRBJ1-2	NA	TGTGCCAGCAGCTTAATCGGGGGGTCCGGCTATGGCTACACCTTC	CASSLIGGSGYGYTF
NA	TRBV10-3	TRBJ1-5	NA	TGTGCCACGATGACAGAAGGCAATCAGCCCCAGCATTTT	CATMTEGNQPQHF
NA	TRBV11-3	TRBJ2-5	NA	TGTGCCAGCAGCTGGGGGGTAGCGGAGAGGGGAGAGACCCAGTACTTC	CASSWGVAERGETQYF
NA	TRBV6-5	TRBJ2-5	TRBD1	TGTGCCAGCAGCCCCGGGGACAGAATAAAAGAGACCCAGTACTTC	CASSPGDRIKETQYF
NA	TRBV6-1	TRBJ2-2	NA	TGTGCCAGCAGTGAAACAGGGGAGGACACCGGGGAGCTGTTTTTT	CASSETGEDTGELFF
NA	TRBV5-1	TRBJ1-2	TRBD1	TGCGCCAGCAGCTTGGCCTTGGGGACAGGGGATGGCTACACCTTC	CASSLALGTGDGYTF
NA	TRBV6-4	TRBJ1-2	TRBD1	TGTGCCAGGCCCGGACAGGGGGTGAACGGCTACACCTTC	CARPGQGVNGYTF
NA	TRBV28	TRBJ2-7	NA	TGTGCCAGCAGTGGCCCAGTAAGAAGGACGGGGAGCTCCTACGAGCAGTACTTC	CASSGPVRRTGSSYEQYF
NA	TRBV18	TRBJ1-5	NA	TGTGCCAGCTCACCCTCCGGGGATAGCAATCAGCCCCAGCATTTT	CASSPSGDSNQPQHF
NA	TRBV27	TRBJ2-7	TRBD1	TGTGCCAGCAGTTCCGACAGGGGAAAAGGCGAGCAGTACTTC	CASSSDRGKGEQYF
NA	TRBV9	TRBJ2-7	NA	TGTGCCAGCAGCGCAAGACAGGAAAACGAGCAGTACTTC	CASSARQENEQYF
NA	TRBV10-1	TRBJ2-3	NA	TGCGCCAGCAGTCCCCGACAGTCCACAGATACGCAGTATTTT	CASSPRQSTDTQYF
NA	TRBV28	TRBJ1-5	NA	TGTGCCAGCACCGGAGGCAATCAGCCCCAGCATTTT	CASTGGNQPQHF
NA	TRBV10-3	TRBJ1-2	TRBD1	TGTGCCATCAGGATGGACAGGACCTATCCCTTGGGCTACACCTTC	CAIRMDRTYPLGYTF